The present entry profiles one T cell receptor beta chain with its context. Its antigen is not identified. Using immunoSEQ multiplex PCR, the repertoire was profiled, and TCRdb retains in-frame clones only, with some absent. Among 58,000 or so clones, around 79% were seen once, and the ten largest hold about 15%. Germline assignment: CDR1 SGHAT and CDR2 FQNNGV. This CDR3 has 16 residues. Between the trimmed V and J ends, which lost 6 bases and 0 bases, there was a span of 12 bases. The data stem from a study of radiotherapy plus CTLA-4 blockade in lung cancer. Findings of the study overall: Best predicting response, reportedly, were early blood T cell clone dynamics, with interferon-beta.

The source is a human donor with non-small cell lung cancer who had a complete response to radiotherapy plus ipilimumab. The gene calls are TRBV11-2 and TRBJ1-6; D is undetermined. This material consisted of peripheral blood, taken from a patient treated with radiotherapy plus ipilimumab. The CDR3 nucleotides read TGTGCCAGCAGATATCTGGAGGGCTCCTATAATTCACCCCTCCACTTT. Its protein product is CASRYLEGSYNSPLHF.